The 3 T cell receptor beta chains below come from one sample, sequenced in a study of T cell responses to AZD1222 COVID-19 vaccine. The assay was immunoSEQ multiplex PCR, and TCRdb's table has in-frame clones only and misses some. Of 100,000 to 120,000 clones in the sample, approximately 94% were seen once. This specimen consisted of peripheral blood, obtained 28 days after the second AZD1222 dose. Receptors originate from an adult who received the AZD1222 COVID-19 vaccine.

The chain employs TRBV19 and TRBJ1-5; D unclear. Trimming left V 3 bases short and J 3 bases short, with 6 bases between. The germline gives CDR1 LNHDA, CDR2 SQIVND (reference sequence). The CDR3 is 13 amino acids. CDR3 nucleotide sequence: TGTGCCAGTAGTATTTGGTCCAATCAGCCCCAGCATTTT. This sequence encodes CASSIWSNQPQHF.

This clone was recorded only once. The chain carries TRBV6-5 and TRBJ1-1; D uncertain. The CDR3 sequence is 15 residues long. Germline CDR1 and CDR2: MNHEY and SVGAGI. V was shortened by 3 bases and J by 3 bases, with 14 bases between the two germline ends. This CDR3 reads CASSYYGPRDTEAFF. Written as DNA, the CDR3 is TGTGCCAGCAGTTATTACGGTCCGAGGGACACTGAAGCTTTCTTT.

The chain is built from TRBV5-4 and TRBJ1-2, with TRBD1 as a possible D gene (6 bases). Trimming took 6 bases from V and 2 from J, leaving 14 bases between them. Germline loops: CDR1 SGHNT, CDR2 YYREEE (reference sequence). This CDR3 region has 14 residues. In DNA, the CDR3 is TGTGCCAGCACGTCGGGGACACAGAACTATGGCTACACCTTC. Its translation is CASTSGTQNYGYTF.